This TCR beta chain was identified during a study of neurological immune-mediated disorders (dated by TCRdb to the late 2010s). Regarding the complete study: Peripheral blood TCR-beta repertoires from HTLV-I-associated myelopathy (HAM/TSP) patients, multiple sclerosis patients and healthy controls were compared by UMI-based sequencing. The 95 to 120 TCR-beta libraries covered PBMC samples along with longitudinal samples, technical triplicates, and paired sorted CD4+ and CD8+ T-cell subsets. The cohort comprised approximately 67 subjects: approximately 15 HAM/TSP patients, around 35 multiple sclerosis patients and about 20 healthy controls. The paper's findings and limits, for the study overall: Across subjects, expanded clones never shared an identical CDR3 amino acid sequence, which suggests that the TCR-beta repertoires in every group were private. TCR clonal expansion was greatest in HAM/TSP patients and smallest in MS patients, who ranked below even healthy controls.

There are many counts of this clonotype. The target of this receptor is not known. No base quality information exists; no much larger clone differs at one position. Libraries from unsorted PBMCs were made from 2 million PBMCs kept in RNAlater at -80 degrees C until RNA extraction. PBMCs were separated from peripheral blood using Ficoll-Hypaque density gradient centrifugation and then cryopreserved in liquid nitrogen. cDNA synthesis used template-switch 5'RACE with a primer carrying a 10-nucleotide random unique molecular identifier tagging each TCR transcript. Every sequencing run covered 15-18 subjects and yielded more than 160 million TCR-beta sequences. The RNeasy kit was used to extract total RNA. Using the KAPA Real-time Library Amplification kit, TCR-beta VDJ regions were amplified with primers for the TCR constant region and the 5'RACE anchor. Sample indexes and Illumina adaptors were added in a first PCR, after which library yield was increased in a second PCR. After Ampure bead purification, the roughly 650 bp TCR product was size-selected on a 2% E-gel SizeSelection system. Before pooling, library quality was checked on a Bioanalyzer, concentration was measured with Qubit, and libraries were quantified with the Kapa Library Quantification kit. An Illumina HiSeq 2500 was used to sequence the libraries paired-end at 2 x 150 bp. To increase sequence diversity, roughly 24-31% phiX was spiked into each library pool. The authors processed their data as follows. Quality-filtered reads were processed with the UMI-based MiGEC pipeline, which removed over 85% of raw TCR sequences during error correction. IMGT germline references were used for alignment of VDJ genes, and clonotypes were defined by a unique CDR3 amino acid sequence together with V-J genes. Clonal expansion, Shannon diversity and CDR3 relatedness were evaluated with VDJtools (CalcPairwiseDistances, ClusterSamples), while phylogenetic trees were built in CLCbio workbench. A clone was classed as expanded if it had 8 or more unique UMIs, a cutoff based on coefficient-of-variation modelling across technical triplicates. TCRdb ran its own pipeline on the public reads, namely fastp trimming at Q25 and MiXCR clone calling, and kept in-frame beta chains. Entries are consolidated by CDR3 protein sequence, retaining the most common genes and DNA. The V and J calls shown here were made by TCRdb, not taken from the authors' results. The sample includes some 48,000 distinct CDR3 sequences, with 10% observed a single time. The ten largest clones add up to approximately 21% of the sample.

After removal of 6 bases from V and 0 bases from J, the junction retains 5 bases not matched to a gene. CDR3 length: 17 amino acids, cysteine to phenylalanine. Only the CDR3 portion is preserved as DNA: 51 bases, with reading frame beginning at the first base. For CDR1 and CDR2, the germline V gene lists MNHEY and SVGAGI. The source of this sequence is a woman between 40 and 55 years old with HTLV-1-associated myelopathy (HAM/TSP). The chain couples TRBV6-5 to TRBJ2-1; TRBD2 lines up with 13 middle nucleotides. The sample consisted of PBMCs. The nucleotide sequence reads as follows: TGTGCCAGCAGGGGACTAGCGGGGTTAAGCTCCTACAATGAGCAGTTCTTC. It codes for CASRGLAGLSSYNEQFF.